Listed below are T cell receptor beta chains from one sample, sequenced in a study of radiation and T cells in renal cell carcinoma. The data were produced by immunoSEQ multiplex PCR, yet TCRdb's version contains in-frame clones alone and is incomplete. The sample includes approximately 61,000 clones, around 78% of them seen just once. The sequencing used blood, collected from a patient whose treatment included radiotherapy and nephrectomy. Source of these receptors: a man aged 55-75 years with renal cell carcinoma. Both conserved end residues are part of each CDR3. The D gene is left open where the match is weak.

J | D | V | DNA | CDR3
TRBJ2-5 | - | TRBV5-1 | TGCGCCAGCAGCTTGGCACGGACACGGGAGACCCAGTACTTC | CASSLARTRETQYF
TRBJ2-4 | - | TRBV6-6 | TGTGCCAGCAGTTACACATGGGGCATTCAGTACTTC | CASSYTWGIQYF
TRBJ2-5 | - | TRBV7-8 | TGTGCCAGCAGCTTAGCTTCCACCTACCCGGGGGAGACCCAGTACTTC | CASSLASTYPGETQYF
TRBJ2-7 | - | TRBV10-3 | TGTGCCATCAGTGAGTCTTTAGTAGGTGAACGATCGTACGAGCAGTACTTC | CAISESLVGERSYEQYF
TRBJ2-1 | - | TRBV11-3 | TGTGCCAGCAGCCGTACCAAGGATGAGCAGTTCTTC | CASSRTKDEQFF
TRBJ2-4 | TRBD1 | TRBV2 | TGTGCCAGCAGCGCTCTTGGACAGGGTATAGACATTCAGTACTTC | CASSALGQGIDIQYF
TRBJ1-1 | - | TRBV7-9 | TGTGCCAGCAGCTTGCTCCTCCCTAACACTGAAGCTTTCTTT | CASSLLLPNTEAFF
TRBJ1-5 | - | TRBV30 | TGTGCCTGGAGTGTCCTACAGGATAATCAGCCCCAGCATTTT | CAWSVLQDNQPQHF
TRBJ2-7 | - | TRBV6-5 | TGTGCCAGCAGTTTAGGCAGGGACTTTAACGAGCAGTACTTC | CASSLGRDFNEQYF
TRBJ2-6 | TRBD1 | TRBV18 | TGTGCCAGCTCAAGACAGGGAACTGGGGCCAACGTCCTGACTTTC | CASSRQGTGANVLTF
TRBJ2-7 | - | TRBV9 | TGTGCCAGCAGCCCCCGGACCCGGGCCGGTTACGAGCAGTACTTC | CASSPRTRAGYEQYF
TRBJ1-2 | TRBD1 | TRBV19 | TGTGCCAGTAGCTGGACAGGGGGCAGCGACTATGGCTACACCTTC | CASSWTGGSDYGYTF
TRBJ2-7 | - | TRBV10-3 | TGTGCCATCAGTGTTGACAGGAGCTCCTACGAGCAGTACTTC | CAISVDRSSYEQYF
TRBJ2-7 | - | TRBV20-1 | TGCAGTGCTGGCGGGTCCGAGCAGTACTTC | CSAGGSEQYF
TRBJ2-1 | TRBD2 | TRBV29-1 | TGCAGCTTTAGCGGGATAAATGCCGGCAATGAGCAGTTCTTC | CSFSGINAGNEQFF
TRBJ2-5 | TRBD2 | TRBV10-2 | TGCGCCAGCAGTGAGTGGGCTAGCGGAGAGACCCAGTACTTC | CASSEWASGETQYF
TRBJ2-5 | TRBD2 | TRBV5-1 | TGCGCCAGCAGCACCGGGGGGTACACCTCCGGAGAGACCCAGTACTTC | CASSTGGYTSGETQYF
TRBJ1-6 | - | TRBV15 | TGTGCCACCAGCCGGGGGCGTAATTCACCCCTCCACTTT | CATSRGRNSPLHF
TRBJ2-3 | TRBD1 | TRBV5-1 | TGCGCCAGCAGCCGGACAGGGGGCGAAGATACGCAGTATTTT | CASSRTGGEDTQYF
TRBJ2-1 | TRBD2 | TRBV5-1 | TGCGCCAGCAGCTTGTATGGGGGAGGGGTGAACAATGAGCAGTTCTTC | CASSLYGGGVNNEQFF
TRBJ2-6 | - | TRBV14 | TGTGCCAGCAGCGGCAGCTCTGGGGCCAACGTCCTGACTTTC | CASSGSSGANVLTF
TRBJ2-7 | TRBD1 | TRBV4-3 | TGCGCCAGCAGCCTACGACAGGGGGGCATCAACGAGCAGTACTTC | CASSLRQGGINEQYF
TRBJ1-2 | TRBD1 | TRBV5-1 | TGCGCCAGCAGCTTGCTTGTTGGGCCAGGGGGCGGCGGCTACACCTTC | CASSLLVGPGGGGYTF
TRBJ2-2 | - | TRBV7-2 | TGTGCCAGCACCCTCCAGGGTGTAGGGAACACCGGGGAGCTGTTTTTT | CASTLQGVGNTGELFF
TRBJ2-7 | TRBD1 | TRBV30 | TGTGCCTGGAGTGGGGGACAGGGGCCCTTATACGAGCAGTACTTC | CAWSGGQGPLYEQYF
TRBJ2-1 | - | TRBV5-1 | TGCGCCAGCAGCTTGGTAGGCTACAATGAGCAGTTCTTC | CASSLVGYNEQFF
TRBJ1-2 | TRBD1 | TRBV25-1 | TGTGCCAGCAGTGAGCCCGGGACAGGCAACTATGGCTACACCTTC | CASSEPGTGNYGYTF
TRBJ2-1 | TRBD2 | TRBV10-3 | TGTGCCATCAGCGCGGGAGGAGCGGTGGGGCAACTGTTAAGGTTCTTC | CAISAGGAVGQLLRFF
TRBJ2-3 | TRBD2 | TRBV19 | TGTGCCAGTAGTCCTCCGGGACTAGCGGGGTATAGCACAGATACGCAGTATTTT | CASSPPGLAGYSTDTQYF
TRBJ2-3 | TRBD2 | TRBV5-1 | TGCGCCAGCAGCCCCTTCCTAAGCGGGAGAGTGGAGGGAACGCAGTATTTT | CASSPFLSGRVEGTQYF
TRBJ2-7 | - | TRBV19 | TGTGCCAGTAGTAAAGTCCTGTTAGGGATCAACGAGCAGTACTTC | CASSKVLLGINEQYF